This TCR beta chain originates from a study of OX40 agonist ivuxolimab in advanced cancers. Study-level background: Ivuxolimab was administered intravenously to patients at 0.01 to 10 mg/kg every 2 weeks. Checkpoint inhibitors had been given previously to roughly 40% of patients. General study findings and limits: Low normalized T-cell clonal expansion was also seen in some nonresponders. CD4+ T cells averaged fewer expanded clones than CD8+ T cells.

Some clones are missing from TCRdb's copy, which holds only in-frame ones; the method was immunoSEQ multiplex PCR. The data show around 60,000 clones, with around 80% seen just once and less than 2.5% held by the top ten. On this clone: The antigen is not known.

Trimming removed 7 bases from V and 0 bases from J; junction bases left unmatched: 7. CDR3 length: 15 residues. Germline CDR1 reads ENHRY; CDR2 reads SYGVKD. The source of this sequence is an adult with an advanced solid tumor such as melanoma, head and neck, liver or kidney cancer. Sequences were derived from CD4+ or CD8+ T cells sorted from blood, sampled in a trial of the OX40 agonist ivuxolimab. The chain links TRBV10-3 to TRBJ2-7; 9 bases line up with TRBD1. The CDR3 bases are TGTGCCATCAAGATGGGACAGGGAGACTCCTACGAGCAGTACTTC. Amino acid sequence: CAIKMGQGDSYEQYF.